This T cell receptor (beta chain) appears in the sequencing data of a study of graft-versus-host responses after intestinal transplantation. Germline values: CDR1 SGHVS, CDR2 FNYEAQ. Trimming removed 1 base from V and 0 bases from J, with 4 bases in between. This CDR3 is 13 amino acids long. General study results and limits: The study found high graft-versus-host to host-versus-graft clonal ratios in allografts of patients with graft-donor T cell macrochimerism.

Clones were read by immunoSEQ multiplex PCR, and TCRdb kept only the in-frame ones, dropping some. The sample holds more than 70,000 clones; 90% are singletons and the top ten take nearly 0.11%. To note about this clone: Its antigen remains unidentified. Other DNA variants within this sample encode the same CDR3.

This clonotype was sampled from a human donor who received an intestinal transplant. Sequencing used unstimulated CD4+ T cells sorted from spleen or lymph node cells, obtained before intestinal transplant. V usage is TRBV7-6 and J usage is TRBJ2-7; D is uncertain. The CDR3 reads CASSLDRSYEQYF. DNA for the CDR3: TGTGCCAGCAGCTTAGATCGCTCCTACGAGCAGTACTTC.